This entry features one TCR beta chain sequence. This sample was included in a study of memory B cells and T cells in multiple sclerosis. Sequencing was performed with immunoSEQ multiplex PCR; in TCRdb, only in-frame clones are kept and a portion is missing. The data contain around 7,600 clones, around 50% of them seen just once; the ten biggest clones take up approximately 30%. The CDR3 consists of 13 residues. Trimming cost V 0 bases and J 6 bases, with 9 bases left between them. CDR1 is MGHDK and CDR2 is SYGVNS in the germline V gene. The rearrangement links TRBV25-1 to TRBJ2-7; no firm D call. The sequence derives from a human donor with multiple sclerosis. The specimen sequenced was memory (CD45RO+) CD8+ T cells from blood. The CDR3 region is CASSEYSTVEQYF. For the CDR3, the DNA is TGTGCCAGCAGTGAATACAGTACCGTCGAGCAGTACTTC.